A selection of T cell receptor beta chains follows, all from one sample in a study of early T cells in non-severe SARS-CoV-2 infection. MiXCR, run by TCRdb on the 5' RACE reads, gives a single entry per CDR3 protein. The profile covers about 80,000 distinct CDR3 sequences, with 9% to 15% appearing a single time and less than 20% taken by the ten largest. Specimen: whole blood, collected at baseline. The receptors come from an adult who was a healthcare worker with PCR-confirmed SARS-CoV-2 infection or an uninfected control (not recorded which). The donor label of this sample is uncertain. Both conserved end residues are part of each CDR3. A D gene is named only where the DNA matches it firmly. Expanded clones are given a class, and other clones once, few, many or no size at all.

j_call clone_size v_call d_call cdr3_nt cdr3_aa
TRBJ2-5 few TRBV7-6 . TGTGCCAGCAGCACCGGACAGATACAAGAGACCCAGTACTTC CASSTGQIQETQYF
TRBJ1-2 many TRBV9 . TGTGCCAGCAGCGTCGGAGCTAACTATGGCTACACCTTC CASSVGANYGYTF
TRBJ2-7 few TRBV12-3/TRBV12-4 TRBD1 TGTGCCAGCAGTCTAGGGGGACAGGGGTACTACGAGCAGTACTTC CASSLGGQGYYEQYF
TRBJ2-7 . TRBV29-1 . TGCAGCGTTGCGGGGGAACAGCCCTACGAGCAGTACTTC CSVAGEQPYEQYF
TRBJ1-2 few TRBV12-5 TRBD1 TGTGCTAGTGGGCGCCCCGGACAGGGGGCATCTGGCTACACCTTC CASGRPGQGASGYTF
TRBJ2-5 . TRBV19 . TGTGCCAGTAGTATTGGGCGGGGAGCAGAGACCCAGTACTTC CASSIGRGAETQYF
TRBJ1-4 . TRBV20-1 . TGCAGTGCTAAGCGAGGGCCTAATGAAAAACTGTTTTTT CSAKRGPNEKLFF
TRBJ2-7 many TRBV3-1 . TGTGCCAGCAGCCATGGCCCGGGCGGCCACGAGCAGTACTTC CASSHGPGGHEQYF
TRBJ2-1 . TRBV6-1 . TGTGCCAGCAGGCACCGGGCTCCGCCGGGTAATGAGCAGTTCTTC CASRHRAPPGNEQFF
TRBJ1-1 few TRBV6-6 . TGTGCCAGCAGCCGCGAGGGTGGTGAAGCTTTCTTT CASSREGGEAFF
TRBJ1-2 . TRBV10-2 TRBD1 TGCGCCAGCAGCCTAGAGGGGGCCCCGGGCTACACCTTC CASSLEGAPGYTF
TRBJ2-3 few TRBV9 . TGTGCCAGCAGCGACGAGCGGACCGCTAGCACAGATACGCAGTATTTT CASSDERTASTDTQYF
TRBJ1-2 few TRBV4-3 . TGCGCCAGCAGCCAGAACACGAACTATGGCTACACCTTC CASSQNTNYGYTF
TRBJ2-3 . TRBV7-9 . TGTGCCAGCAGCTCCAGCCGCTCTAGCACAGATACGCAGTATTTT CASSSSRSSTDTQYF
TRBJ1-2 . TRBV16 . TGTGCCAGCAGTATTCCAGGCTCCGGGGCATATGGCTACACCTTC CASSIPGSGAYGYTF
TRBJ2-7 . TRBV29-1 . TGCAGCGTTGAAGGAAAGGGCAAGACCGAGCAGTACTTC CSVEGKGKTEQYF
TRBJ2-2 many TRBV12-3/TRBV12-4 . TGTGCCAGGCGCATACTAGCCGGGGAGCTGTTTTTT CARRILAGELFF
TRBJ2-7 few TRBV7-3 . TGTGCCAGCAGCTCCCAGGGGATTACCTACGAGCAGTACTTC CASSSQGITYEQYF
TRBJ1-2 . TRBV6-1 TRBD1 TGTGCCAGCAGTGAAGGGAGGGCAGGGGGCTTTGGCTACACCTTC CASSEGRAGGFGYTF
TRBJ1-1 . TRBV6-5 TRBD1 TGTGCCAGCAGAGGACAGGGGGCCGACGAGAGGACTGAAGCTTTCTTT CASRGQGADERTEAFF
TRBJ2-7 . TRBV6-6 . TGTGCCAGCAGAAAGTCTGGGGCCTCCTACGAGCAGTACTTC CASRKSGASYEQYF
TRBJ2-1 . TRBV4-2 . TGTGCCAGCAGCCAATCTAACAATGAGCAGTTCTTC CASSQSNNEQFF
TRBJ2-7 few TRBV5-1 TRBD1 TGCGCCAGCAGCCACGGACAGGGTTTTGACGAGCAGTACTTC CASSHGQGFDEQYF
TRBJ2-1 many TRBV29-1 . TGCAGCGTTTTGATAGCAGGGTACAATGAGCAGTTCTTC CSVLIAGYNEQFF
TRBJ2-7 . TRBV9 TRBD1 TGTGCCAGCAGCCCCGGGACAGAGAGCTACGAGCAGTACTTC CASSPGTESYEQYF
TRBJ2-1 few TRBV9 . TGTGCCAGCAGCACGGCGGGGACCTCCTACAATGAGCAGTTCTTC CASSTAGTSYNEQFF
TRBJ1-1 . TRBV7-6 TRBD1 TGTGCCAGCAGCCCAACGACAGGGTTGAACACTGAAGCTTTCTTT CASSPTTGLNTEAFF
TRBJ2-3 . TRBV25-1 TRBD1 TGTGCCAGCAGTGACTCCGGGACAGGGGCCGTTACGCAGTATTTT CASSDSGTGAVTQYF
TRBJ2-5 many TRBV18 . TGTGCCAGCTCACCACTCTCTGAGACCCAGTACTTC CASSPLSETQYF
TRBJ2-1 many TRBV20-1 TRBD2 TGCAGTGCTAGGCACCCCCTAGCGGGGGGTGAGCAGTTCTTC CSARHPLAGGEQFF
TRBJ2-5 few TRBV20-1 . TGCAGCCTAGCACCCCAAGAGACCCAGTACTTC CSLAPQETQYF
TRBJ2-3 . TRBV5-1 . TGCGCCAGCAGCCCGACTAGTTTTCCGAACACAGATACGCAGTATTTT CASSPTSFPNTDTQYF
TRBJ1-2 many TRBV6-1 . TGTGCCAGCAGTGAAGCGCCCGATATCGGCTACACCTTC CASSEAPDIGYTF
TRBJ2-5 few TRBV29-1 TRBD2 TGCAGCGTTGAAGGATTAGCGGGAGGGCCCCAAGAGACCCAGTACTTC CSVEGLAGGPQETQYF
TRBJ1-2 few TRBV4-3 TRBD1 TGCGCCAGCAGCCAGGGACAGGGGCAAGGCTACACCTTC CASSQGQGQGYTF
TRBJ2-1 . TRBV4-1 . TGCGCCAGCAGCCAAGTAATCATGGGGCTGTCGGCGGATGAGCAGTTCTTC CASSQVIMGLSADEQFF
TRBJ2-1 few TRBV2 . TGTGCCAGCCCCATAGGGCCGCCCCCCTACAATGAGCAGTTCTTC CASPIGPPPYNEQFF
TRBJ2-7 few TRBV28 TRBD2 TGTGCCAGTCATACTAGCGGGAGTACGGGCGAGCAGTACTTC CASHTSGSTGEQYF
TRBJ1-5 few TRBV30 . TGTGCCTGCAAAATAGGACACGCCAATAGCAATCAGCCCCAGCATTTT CACKIGHANSNQPQHF
TRBJ2-1 . TRBV12-3/TRBV12-4 . TGTGCCAGCAGTACACTAGGCTACAATGAGCAGTTCTTC CASSTLGYNEQFF